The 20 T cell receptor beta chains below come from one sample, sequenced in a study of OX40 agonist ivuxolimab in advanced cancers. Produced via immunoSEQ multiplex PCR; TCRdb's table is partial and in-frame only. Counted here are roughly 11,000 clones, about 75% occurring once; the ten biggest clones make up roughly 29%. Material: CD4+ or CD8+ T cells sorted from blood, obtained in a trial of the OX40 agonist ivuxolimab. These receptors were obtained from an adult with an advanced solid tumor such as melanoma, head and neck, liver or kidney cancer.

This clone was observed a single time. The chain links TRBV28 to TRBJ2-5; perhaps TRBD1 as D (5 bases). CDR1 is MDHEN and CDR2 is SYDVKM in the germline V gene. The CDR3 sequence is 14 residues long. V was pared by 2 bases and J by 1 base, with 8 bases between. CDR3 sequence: CASSLRGSQETQYF. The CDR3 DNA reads TGTGCCAGCAGTTTAAGGGGCAGCCAAGAGACCCAGTACTTC.

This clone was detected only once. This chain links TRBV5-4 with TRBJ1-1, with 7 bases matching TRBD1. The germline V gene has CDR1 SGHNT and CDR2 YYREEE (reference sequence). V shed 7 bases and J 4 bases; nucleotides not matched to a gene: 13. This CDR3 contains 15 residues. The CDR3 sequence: CASPPPGQAATEAFF. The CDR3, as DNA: TGTGCCAGCCCTCCGCCCGGACAGGCTGCCACTGAAGCTTTCTTT. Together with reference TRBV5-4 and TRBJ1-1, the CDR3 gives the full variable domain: ETGVTQSPTHLIKTRGQQVTLRCSSQSGHNTVSWYQQALGQGPQFIFQYYREEENGRGNFPPRFSGLQFPNYSSELNVNALELDDSALYLCASPPPGQAATEAFFGQGTRLTVV.

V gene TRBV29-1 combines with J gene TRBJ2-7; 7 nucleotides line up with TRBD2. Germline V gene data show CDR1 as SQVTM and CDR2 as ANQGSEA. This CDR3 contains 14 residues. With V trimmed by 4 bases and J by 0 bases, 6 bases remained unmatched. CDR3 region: CSVAGGTLSYEQYF. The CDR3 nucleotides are TGCAGCGTTGCCGGGGGGACCCTCTCCTACGAGCAGTACTTC.

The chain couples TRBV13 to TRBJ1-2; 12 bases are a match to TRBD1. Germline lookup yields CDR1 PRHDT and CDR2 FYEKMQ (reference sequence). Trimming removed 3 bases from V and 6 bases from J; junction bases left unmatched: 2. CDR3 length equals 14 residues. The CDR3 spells CASSLGQGADGYTF. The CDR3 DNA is TGTGCCAGCAGCTTGGGACAGGGGGCGGATGGCTACACCTTC.

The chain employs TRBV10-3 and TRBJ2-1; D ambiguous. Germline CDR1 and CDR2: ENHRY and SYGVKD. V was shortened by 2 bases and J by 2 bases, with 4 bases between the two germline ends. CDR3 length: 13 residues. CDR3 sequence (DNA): TGTGCCATCAGTGAGGACACCTACAATGAGCAGTTCTTC. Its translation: CAISEDTYNEQFF.

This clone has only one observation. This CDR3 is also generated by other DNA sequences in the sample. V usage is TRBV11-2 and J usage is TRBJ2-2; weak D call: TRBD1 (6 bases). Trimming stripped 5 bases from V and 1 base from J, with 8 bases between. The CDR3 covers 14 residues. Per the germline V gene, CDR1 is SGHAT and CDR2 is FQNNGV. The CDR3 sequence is CASSRRGNTGELFF. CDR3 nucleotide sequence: TGTGCCAGCAGCCGCAGGGGGAACACCGGGGAGCTGTTTTTT.

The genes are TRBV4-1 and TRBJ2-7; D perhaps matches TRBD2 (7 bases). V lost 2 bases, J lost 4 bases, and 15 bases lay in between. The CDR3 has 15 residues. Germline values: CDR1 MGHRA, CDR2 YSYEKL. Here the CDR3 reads CASSQRGGGEYEQYF. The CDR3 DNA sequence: TGCGCCAGCAGCCAAAGGGGGGGAGGGGAGTACGAGCAGTACTTC.

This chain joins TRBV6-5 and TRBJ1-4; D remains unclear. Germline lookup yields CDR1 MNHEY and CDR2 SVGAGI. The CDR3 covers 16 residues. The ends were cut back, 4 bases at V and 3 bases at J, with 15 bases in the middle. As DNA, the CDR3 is TGTGCCAGCAGTTTACCCGAGAGAGGGCCTAATGAAAAACTGTTTTTT. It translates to CASSLPERGPNEKLFF.

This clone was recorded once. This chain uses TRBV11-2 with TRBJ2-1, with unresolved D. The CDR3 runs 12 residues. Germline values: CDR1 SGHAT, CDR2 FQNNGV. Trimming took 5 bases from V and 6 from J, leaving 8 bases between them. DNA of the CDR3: TGTGCCAGCAGCCCAGATGGCAATGAGCAGTTCTTC. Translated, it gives CASSPDGNEQFF.

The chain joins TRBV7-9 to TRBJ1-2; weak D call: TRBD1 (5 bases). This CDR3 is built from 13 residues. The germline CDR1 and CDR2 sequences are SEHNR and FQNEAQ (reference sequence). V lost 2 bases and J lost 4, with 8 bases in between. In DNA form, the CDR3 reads TGTGCCAGCAGCTTAAGGGACTTCTATGGCTACACCTTC. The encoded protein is CASSLRDFYGYTF.

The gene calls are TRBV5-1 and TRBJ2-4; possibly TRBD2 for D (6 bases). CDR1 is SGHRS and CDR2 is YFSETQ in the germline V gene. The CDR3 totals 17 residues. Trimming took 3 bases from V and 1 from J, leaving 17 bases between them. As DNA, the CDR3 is TGCGCCAGCAGCTCCCCCACGGGACGGGAGGCCAAAAACATTCAGTACTTC. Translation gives CASSSPTGREAKNIQYF.

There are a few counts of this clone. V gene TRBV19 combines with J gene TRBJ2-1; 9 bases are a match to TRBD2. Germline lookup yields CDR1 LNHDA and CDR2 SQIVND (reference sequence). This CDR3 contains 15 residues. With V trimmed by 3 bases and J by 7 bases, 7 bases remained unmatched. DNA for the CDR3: TGTGCCAGTAGTATGGGGCGGGAGGGTAAAAATGAGCAGTTCTTC. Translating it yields CASSMGREGKNEQFF.

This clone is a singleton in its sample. The CDR3 DNA sequence: TGTGCTAGTGGTCAGAATACCTACGAGCAGTACGTC. It specifies CASGQNTYEQYV. The chain carries TRBV12-5 and TRBJ2-7; D ambiguous. Germline V lookup: CDR1 LGHNT, CDR2 FRNRAP. Trimming took 5 bases from V and 2 from J, leaving 7 bases between them. The CDR3 contains 12 residues.

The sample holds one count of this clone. DNA of the CDR3: TGTGCCAGCAGCATGCGACTAGCGGGAGAGGGTCATGAGCAGTTCTTC. Amino acids: CASSMRLAGEGHEQFF. This chain connects TRBV11-2 to TRBJ2-1; 12 bases are shared with TRBD2. CDR3 size: 16 residues. J gave up 8 bases and V 5 bases, and 10 bases lay outside the gene matches. Germline loops: CDR1 SGHAT, CDR2 FQNNGV.

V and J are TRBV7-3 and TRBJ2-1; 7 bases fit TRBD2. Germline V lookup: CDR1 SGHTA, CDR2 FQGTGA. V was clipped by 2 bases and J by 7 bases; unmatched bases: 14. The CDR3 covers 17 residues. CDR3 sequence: CASSLASGTGHRNEQFF. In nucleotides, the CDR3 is TGTGCCAGCAGCTTAGCCAGCGGGACCGGGCATAGGAATGAGCAGTTCTTC.

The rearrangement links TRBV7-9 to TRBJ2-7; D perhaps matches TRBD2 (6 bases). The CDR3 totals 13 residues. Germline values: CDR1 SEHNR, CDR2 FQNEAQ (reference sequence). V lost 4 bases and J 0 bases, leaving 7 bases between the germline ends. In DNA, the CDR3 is TGTGCCAGCAGCTCGACTAGCTCCTACGAGCAGTACGTC. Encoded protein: CASSSTSSYEQYV.

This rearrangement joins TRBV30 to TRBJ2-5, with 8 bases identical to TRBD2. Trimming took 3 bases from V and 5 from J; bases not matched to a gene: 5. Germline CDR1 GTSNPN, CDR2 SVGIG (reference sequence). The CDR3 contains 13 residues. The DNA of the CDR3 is TGTGCCTGGAGAATTAGCGGGACGGAGACCCAGTACTTC. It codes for CAWRISGTETQYF.

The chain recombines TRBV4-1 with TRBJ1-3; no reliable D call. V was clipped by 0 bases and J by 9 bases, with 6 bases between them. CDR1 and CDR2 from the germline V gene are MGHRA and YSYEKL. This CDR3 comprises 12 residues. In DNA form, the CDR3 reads TGCGCCAGCAGCCAAGAAGTTAGCACCATATATTTT. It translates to CASSQEVSTIYF.

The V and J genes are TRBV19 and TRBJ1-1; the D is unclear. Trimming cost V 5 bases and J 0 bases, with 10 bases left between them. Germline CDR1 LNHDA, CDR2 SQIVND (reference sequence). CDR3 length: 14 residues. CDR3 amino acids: CASSVTGMNTEAFF. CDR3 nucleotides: TGTGCCAGTAGTGTGACGGGTATGAACACTGAAGCTTTCTTT.

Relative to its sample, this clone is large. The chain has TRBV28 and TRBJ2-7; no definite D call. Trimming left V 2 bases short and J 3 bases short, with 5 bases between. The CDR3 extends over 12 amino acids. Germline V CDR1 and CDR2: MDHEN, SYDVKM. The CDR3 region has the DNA TGTGCCAGCAGTTTAATCAGCTACGAGCAGTACTTC. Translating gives CASSLISYEQYF.